The 20 T cell receptor beta chains below come from one sample, sequenced in a study of T-cell memory formation after mild COVID-19. TCRdb independently ran MiXCR on the 5' RACE reads; one entry per CDR3 protein. This sample carries 250,000 to 300,000 distinct CDR3 sequences, roughly 17% of them seen once, and the ten largest clones take more than 20%. The sample comprised PBMCs or a T cell subset sorted from them (not recorded which). These receptors were taken from a man between 18 and 35 years old who had mild COVID-19 (a few samples of this study predate the infection). Cell type and time point are not known.

This clonotype was seen more than once but under ten times. The chain recombines TRBV9 with TRBJ1-1; TRBD1 matches 8 bases. Per the germline V gene, CDR1 is SGDLS and CDR2 is YYNGEE. J gave up 6 bases and V 3 bases, and 10 bases lay outside the gene matches. The CDR3 length is 15 residues. The CDR3 region has the DNA TGTGCCAGCAGCGATTCTGACAGGGGTCTCGCTGAAGCTTTCTTT. Its translation: CASSDSDRGLAEAFF.

This chain joins TRBV25-1 and TRBJ2-1, with a weak D call TRBD2 (5 bases). Trimming took off 5 bases at V and 7 bases at J, with 18 bases between the two ends. Germline V gene lookup returns CDR1 MGHDK and CDR2 SYGVNS. The CDR3 is 15 amino acids. The CDR3 nucleotides read TGTGCCAGCAGTAAAGGCGGAGGCATGGGAAATGAGCAGTTCTTC. It is translated as CASSKGGGMGNEQFF.

This clonotype was picked up a small number of times. The rearrangement uses TRBV4-2 and TRBJ1-5, with D unclear. Trimming took off 0 bases at V and 5 bases at J, with 2 bases between the two ends. CDR1 and CDR2 (germline): LGHNA, YNFKEQ. CDR3 length: 12 amino acids. As DNA, the CDR3 is TGTGCCAGCAGCCAAGAGGATCAGCCCCAGCATTTT. It yields the protein CASSQEDQPQHF.

The chain couples TRBV5-1 to TRBJ2-3, with D hard to call. Germline CDR1 SGHRS, CDR2 YFSETQ. The CDR3 runs 16 residues. Trimming shortened V by 4 bases and J by 3 bases, and 18 bases separated the two germline ends. DNA of the CDR3: TGCGCCAGCAGCGAAGGAACCGGGTATGGAACAGATACGCAGTATTTT. Translation: CASSEGTGYGTDTQYF.

This clonotype was recorded a few times. CDR3 sequence reads: CASSPPGPSDDEQYF. The DNA for the CDR3 is TGTGCCAGCTCACCTCCGGGACCTTCTGACGACGAGCAGTACTTC. The rearrangement links TRBV18 to TRBJ2-7; D is possibly TRBD1 or TRBD2 (5 bases each). Trimming pared 3 bases from V and 5 bases from J, leaving 17 bases between. From germline, CDR1 is KGHSH and CDR2 LQKENI. The CDR3 totals 15 residues.

The J gene is TRBJ2-1, the V gene TRBV6-2 or TRBV6-3; D is uncertain. V was clipped by 6 bases and J by 6 bases, with 6 bases between them. Germline values: CDR1 MNHEY, CDR2 SVGEGT. The CDR3 loop spans 11 amino acids. CDR3 amino acids: CASRSGNEQFF. CDR3 in DNA: TGTGCCAGCAGATCCGGCAATGAGCAGTTCTTC.

This clonotype has ten or more counts. The chain links TRBV5-1 to TRBJ1-1; D call uncertain. Germline CDR1 is SGHRS and CDR2 is YFSETQ. V was cut by 0 bases and J by 3 bases, with 12 bases left in between. The CDR3 length is 15 residues. The CDR3 loop is CASSLEVGGDTEAFF. The CDR3 nucleotides read TGCGCCAGCAGCTTGGAGGTAGGCGGGGACACTGAAGCTTTCTTT.

This clonotype has more than one count but fewer than ten. The J gene is TRBJ1-6, the V gene TRBV4-1; no reliable D call. The V and J ends lost 0 bases and 9 bases respectively, with 6 bases between them. There are 13 residues in the CDR3. Germline CDR1 MGHRA, CDR2 YSYEKL. The DNA for the CDR3 is TGCGCCAGCAGCCAAGATTCCGGTTCACCCCTCCACTTT. As protein: CASSQDSGSPLHF.

The rearrangement joins TRBV16 to TRBJ1-2; D is uncertain. Trimming cost V 4 bases and J 6 bases, with 9 bases left between them. The CDR3 covers 12 residues. Germline values: CDR1 KGHSY, CDR2 FQNENV. CDR3 amino acids: CASSPLGHGYTF. In DNA form, the CDR3 reads TGTGCCAGCAGCCCTCTCGGCCATGGCTACACCTTC.

This clonotype has only a few counts. The chain couples TRBV7-2 to TRBJ2-2, with D possibly TRBD2 on 6 matching bases. Deletions cut 5 bases from V and 4 bases from J, with 14 bases between. CDR3 length: 15 amino acids. Germline values: CDR1 SGHTA, CDR2 FQGNSA. The CDR3 region is CASSPLAPITGELFF. DNA for the CDR3: TGTGCCAGCAGCCCTCTAGCGCCAATCACCGGGGAGCTGTTTTTT.

This clonotype was seen repeatedly, ten times or more. The rearrangement joins TRBV5-6 to TRBJ1-1; D gene uncertain. Trimming left V 0 bases short and J 0 bases short, with 3 bases between. The CDR3 runs to 13 residues. In germline, CDR1 is SGHDT, CDR2 YYEEEE. The CDR3 DNA reads TGTGCCAGCAGCTTGGAGCTGAACACTGAAGCTTTCTTT. Translated: CASSLELNTEAFF.

The chain links TRBV7-2 to TRBJ2-4; 8 bases agree with TRBD1. After removal of 6 bases from V and 2 bases from J, the junction contained 6 bases not matched to a gene. This CDR3 spans 15 amino acids. Germline V CDR1 and CDR2: SGHTA, FQGNSA. CDR3 in DNA: TGTGCCAGCAGTTCGGACAGGGTCACCAAAAACATTCAGTACTTC. This encodes CASSSDRVTKNIQYF.

The chain is built from TRBV27 and TRBJ2-1; 7 bases are a match to TRBD2. CDR1 is MNHEY, CDR2 SMNVEV, per germline (reference sequence). The ends lost 2 bases at V and 9 bases at J; junction bases unmatched: 4. CDR3 length: 13 amino acids. In DNA, the CDR3 is TGTGCCAGCAGTTTAAGGGCTAGCGGTGAGCAGTTCTTC. This sequence encodes CASSLRASGEQFF.

The genes are TRBV2 and TRBJ2-5; 9 positions match TRBD1. Germline lookup yields CDR1 SNHLY and CDR2 FYNNEI. The CDR3 consists of 13 residues. V lost 10 bases, J lost 4 bases, and 7 bases stayed unmatched. CDR3: CATRGQGGETQYF. DNA of the CDR3: TGTGCCACCCGGGGACAGGGAGGAGAGACCCAGTACTTC.

This clonotype showed up just a few times. The chain has TRBV4-2 and TRBJ2-7, with D possibly matching TRBD1 (7 bases). V dropped 4 bases and J dropped 5 bases, with 15 bases sitting between them. The CDR3 totals 14 residues. Germline CDR1 is LGHNA and CDR2 is YNFKEQ. Written as DNA, the CDR3 is TGTGCCAGCAGCCCCAGGGGGGTGGGCGACGAGCAGTACTTC. It translates to CASSPRGVGDEQYF.

This chain links TRBV7-9 with TRBJ2-3; 12 nucleotides align to TRBD2. V shed 5 bases and J 4 bases; nucleotides not matched to a gene: 10. From germline, CDR1 is SEHNR and CDR2 FQNEAQ (reference sequence). The CDR3 sequence is 17 residues long. CDR3: CASSRSTSSGGADTQYF. As DNA, the CDR3 is TGTGCCAGCAGCCGCAGCACCTCTAGCGGGGGGGCAGATACGCAGTATTTT.

Written as DNA, the CDR3 is TGCGCCAGCCCGTCCGCGTCGCCCCAGCATTTT. It is translated as CASPSASPQHF. The genes are TRBV5-1 and TRBJ1-5; D is unresolved. From germline, CDR1 is SGHRS and CDR2 YFSETQ. V shed 7 bases and J shed 9 bases, with 11 bases lying between them. The CDR3 contains 11 residues.

V gene TRBV12-3 or TRBV12-4 combines with J gene TRBJ1-1, with D perhaps TRBD1 (6 bases). The CDR3 consists of 13 residues. The V end was cut by 8 bases, the J end by 1 base, with 11 bases between. As DNA, the CDR3 is TGTGCCAGCCAGGGACATCCGAACACTGAAGCTTTCTTT. Its protein product is CASQGHPNTEAFF.

This clonotype has just a few counts. The V gene is TRBV12-3 or TRBV12-4, the J gene TRBJ2-3; 7 nucleotides agree with TRBD2. The CDR3 is made up of 14 amino acids. V dropped 6 bases and J dropped 4; count of bases not matched to a gene: 7. The CDR3 nucleotides read TGTGCCAGCAGCTACAACAGCGGGGCAGATACGCAGTATTTT. It translates to CASSYNSGADTQYF.

This clonotype was observed a few times. The chain joins TRBV12-3 or TRBV12-4 to TRBJ1-4; D possibly corresponds to TRBD1 (6 bases). V lost 6 bases and J 4 bases, leaving 12 bases between the germline ends. This CDR3 is 14 amino acids long. CDR3 protein: CASSKGHRNEKLFF. Written as DNA, the CDR3 is TGTGCCAGCAGCAAGGGACACCGTAATGAAAAACTGTTTTTT.